This TCR beta chain was recovered during a study of T cell repertoires in cytomegalovirus infection. Turning to the study itself: Public TCR beta signatures marked donors with CMV infection and the matching HLA.

TCRdb passed the reads through MiXCR, listing each CDR3 protein once. The sample records more than 90,000 distinct CDR3 sequences, 10% being singletons. The germline V gene encodes CDR1 SGHVS and CDR2 FQNEAQ. This CDR3 comprises 14 residues. Losses at the gene ends were 4 bases for V and 5 bases for J; bases not matched to a gene: 1. Study-wide points: Ex vivo, HLA-C-restricted CMV-specific TCR beta clonotypes prevailed over the rest of the response. The study identified carriers of CMV plus the relevant HLA from cumulative public TCR beta family frequency.

Many counts were recorded for this clonotype. Its target is unknown. Sequencing was performed on PBMCs, sequenced either directly or after in vitro stimulation (not recorded which). The receptor was derived from a human donor in good health (CMV status not recorded). Some clones in this sample may be carry-over from other donors' samples. The rearrangement links TRBV7-8 to TRBJ2-1; 11 nucleotides line up with TRBD2. The CDR3 DNA reads TGTGCCAGCAGCTCTAGCGGGAGGAACAATGAGCAGTTCTTC. Protein sequence: CASSSSGRNNEQFF. The full variable domain, its missing parts supplied by reference TRBV7-8 and TRBJ2-1, is GAGVSQSPRYKVAKRGQDVALRCDPISGHVSLFWYQQALGQGPEFLTYFQNEAQLDKSGLPSDRFFAERPEGSVSTLKIQRTQQEDSAVYLCASSSSGRNNEQFFGPGTRLTVL.